These 15 T cell receptor beta chains originate from one sample sequenced in a study of shared clonotypes between healthy human individuals (TCRdb year 2020). Libraries came from the immunoSEQ multiplex PCR assay. In its TCRdb copy, this immuneACCESS table keeps in-frame sequences only and misses some clones. Where compared with another copy, unresolved V genes explain less than half of these, and the others have no known cause. Across this sample there are fewer than 850,000 clones, with roughly 96% seen only once. Under 0.3% of the sample comes from the top ten. CD8 naive samples were obtained by positive selection for CCR7 among CD45RO-negative cells, yielding a CD45RA+CCR7+ population from which TemRA cells were excluded. Sequencing used naive CD8+ T cells sorted from blood. The sample's cell subset or site label is to be understood as: CD45RA+CCR7+. The source of these receptors is a man in his thirties or forties in good health.

Remarks on this clone: Other DNA variants within this sample encode the same CDR3. This chain uses TRBV2 with TRBJ2-1; D gene uncertain. Germline lookup yields CDR1 SNHLY and CDR2 FYNNEI. CDR3 length: 12 residues. V was trimmed by 4 bases and J by 2 bases, leaving 3 bases between them. The CDR3 bases are TGTGCCAGCAGTGGGGCCTACAATGAGCAGTTCTTC. Translated, it gives CASSGAYNEQFF.

CDR3 region: CASSFYGGLAGGDEQFF. The CDR3 DNA reads as TGTGCCAGCAGTTTCTATGGCGGACTAGCGGGAGGAGATGAGCAGTTCTTC. The J gene is TRBJ2-1, the V gene TRBV27, with 14 bases lining up with TRBD2. Germline trimming cut 3 bases from V and 8 bases from J; bases unmatched to any gene: 9. The CDR3 covers 17 residues. Germline values: CDR1 MNHEY, CDR2 SMNVEV (reference sequence).

This rearrangement joins TRBV2 to TRBJ2-1; 8 nucleotides align to TRBD2. CDR1 SNHLY and CDR2 FYNNEI come from the germline V gene. V lost 3 bases to trimming and J lost 5 bases; unmatched junction nucleotides: 3. The CDR3 length is 14 residues. In DNA, the CDR3 is TGTGCCAGCAGTGATGGCGGGAGGAACAATGAGCAGTTCTTC. This gives the protein CASSDGGRNNEQFF.

The chain links TRBV7-8 to TRBJ2-7, with TRBD1 matching 11 bases. J lost 2 bases, V lost 5 bases, and 5 bases had no gene match. This CDR3 spans 15 amino acids. Germline V CDR1 and CDR2: SGHVS, FQNEAQ. CDR3 residues: CASSPGQGDAYEQYF. The DNA for the CDR3 is TGTGCCAGCAGCCCGGGACAGGGGGACGCCTACGAGCAGTACTTC.

CDR3 loop: CASSLPPDSSSYNEQFF. The CDR3 DNA is TGTGCCAGCAGTTTGCCCCCGGACAGCAGCTCCTACAATGAGCAGTTCTTC. The rearrangement uses TRBV27 and TRBJ2-1; TRBD1 might be the D (6 bases). Germline CDR1 reads MNHEY; CDR2 reads SMNVEV (reference sequence). V was trimmed by 3 bases and J by 0 bases, leaving 15 bases between them. The CDR3 has 17 amino acids.

J is TRBJ2-1 and V is TRBV6-6; 7 bases fit TRBD1. The ends lost 1 base at V and 7 bases at J; junction bases unmatched: 1. This CDR3 comprises 13 residues. Germline CDR1 is MNHNY and CDR2 is SVGAGI (reference sequence). The CDR3: CASSYLTGNEQFF. In nucleotides, the CDR3 is TGTGCCAGCAGTTACTTGACAGGGAATGAGCAGTTCTTC.

The chain has TRBV7-9 and TRBJ2-7; possibly TRBD2 for D (6 bases). V was shortened by 3 bases and J by 3 bases, with 12 bases between the two germline ends. Germline V gene data show CDR1 as SEHNR and CDR2 as FQNEAQ (reference sequence). This CDR3 spans 14 amino acids. This chain's CDR3 is CASSFAAEGYEQYF. The CDR3 DNA reads TGTGCCAGCAGCTTTGCAGCGGAGGGCTACGAGCAGTACTTC.

J is TRBJ1-1 and V is TRBV28, with D perhaps matching TRBD1 (5 bases). Germline V gene sequence: CDR1 MDHEN, CDR2 SYDVKM. V gave up 10 bases and J gave up 0 bases, with 15 bases separating them. The CDR3 sequence is 14 residues long. The DNA for the CDR3 is TGTGCCACAGAATCCGGACATTTGAACACTGAAGCTTTCTTT. Translating gives CATESGHLNTEAFF.

J is TRBJ2-2 and V is TRBV9, with D possibly matching TRBD1 (5 bases). This CDR3 spans 14 amino acids. Trimming stripped 3 bases from V and 0 bases from J, with 6 bases between. The germline V gene has CDR1 SGDLS and CDR2 YYNGEE. The CDR3 DNA reads TGTGCCAGCAGCGCGGACACGAACACCGGGGAGCTGTTTTTT. Translated, it gives CASSADTNTGELFF.

As regards this clone: This sample also contains other DNA sequences that code for the same CDR3. The chain carries TRBV27 and TRBJ2-7, with TRBD1 as a possible D gene (6 bases). CDR3 length: 13 amino acids. V was shortened by 2 bases and J by 2 bases, with 7 bases between the two germline ends. CDR1 MNHEY and CDR2 SMNVEV come from the germline V gene (reference sequence). The DNA for the CDR3 is TGTGCCAGCAGTTTACCAGGGGCCTACGAGCAGTACTTC. Its translation is CASSLPGAYEQYF.

This clone appeared a few times. J is TRBJ2-7 and V is TRBV2; weak D call: TRBD2 (6 bases). V dropped 7 bases and J dropped 5 bases, with 15 bases sitting between them. This CDR3 has 13 residues. The germline V gene encodes CDR1 SNHLY and CDR2 FYNNEI. The CDR3 protein is CASIWGRHNEQYF. The CDR3 DNA sequence: TGTGCCAGCATATGGGGGAGGCACAACGAGCAGTACTTC.

The chain joins TRBV4-1 to TRBJ1-1; D not resolved. Looked up from germline, CDR1 is MGHRA and CDR2 is YSYEKL. The CDR3 covers 16 residues. V lost 1 base, J lost 4 bases, and 16 bases lay in between. The CDR3 sequence is CASSQAPPTKGTEAFF. The DNA for the CDR3 is TGCGCCAGCAGCCAAGCGCCGCCAACCAAGGGCACTGAAGCTTTCTTT.

This clone was found once. The chain is built from TRBV7-6 and TRBJ2-1; possible D gene TRBD2, 5 bases. This CDR3 has 13 residues. V lost 5 bases to trimming and J lost 9 bases, with 14 bases between them. The germline V gene encodes CDR1 SGHVS and CDR2 FNYEAQ. The CDR3 spells CASSPASNREQFF. In DNA form, the CDR3 reads TGTGCCAGCAGCCCGGCTAGCAATCGTGAGCAGTTCTTC.

Comment on this clone: A junction boundary mismatches the germline segment, possibly from a read error. J is TRBJ2-1 and V is TRBV9, with unresolved D. The CDR3 spans 8 residues. Germline CDR1 is SGDLS and CDR2 is YYNGEE. The CDR3 loop reads CASNKQFF. In DNA, the CDR3 is TGTGCCAGCAATAAGCAGTTCTTC.

The V and J genes are TRBV27 and TRBJ1-5, with no clear D. Germline V CDR1 and CDR2: MNHEY, SMNVEV (reference sequence). This CDR3 region has 15 residues. V lost 1 base and J 0 bases, leaving 7 bases between the germline ends. The CDR3: CASSLYRNSNQPQHF. CDR3 DNA: TGTGCCAGCAGTTTATACCGGAATAGCAATCAGCCCCAGCATTTT.